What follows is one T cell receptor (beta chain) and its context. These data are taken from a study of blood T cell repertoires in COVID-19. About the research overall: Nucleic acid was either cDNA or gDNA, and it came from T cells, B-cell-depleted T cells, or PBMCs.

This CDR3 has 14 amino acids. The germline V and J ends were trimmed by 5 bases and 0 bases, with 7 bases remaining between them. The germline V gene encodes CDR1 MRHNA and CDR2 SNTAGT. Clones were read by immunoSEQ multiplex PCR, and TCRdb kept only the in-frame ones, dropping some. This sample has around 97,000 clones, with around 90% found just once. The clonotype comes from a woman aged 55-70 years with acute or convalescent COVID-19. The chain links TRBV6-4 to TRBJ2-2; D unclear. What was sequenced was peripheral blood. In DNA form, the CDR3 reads TGTGCCAGCAGTCAGTTCGCGAACACCGGGGAGCTGTTTTTT. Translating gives CASSQFANTGELFF.